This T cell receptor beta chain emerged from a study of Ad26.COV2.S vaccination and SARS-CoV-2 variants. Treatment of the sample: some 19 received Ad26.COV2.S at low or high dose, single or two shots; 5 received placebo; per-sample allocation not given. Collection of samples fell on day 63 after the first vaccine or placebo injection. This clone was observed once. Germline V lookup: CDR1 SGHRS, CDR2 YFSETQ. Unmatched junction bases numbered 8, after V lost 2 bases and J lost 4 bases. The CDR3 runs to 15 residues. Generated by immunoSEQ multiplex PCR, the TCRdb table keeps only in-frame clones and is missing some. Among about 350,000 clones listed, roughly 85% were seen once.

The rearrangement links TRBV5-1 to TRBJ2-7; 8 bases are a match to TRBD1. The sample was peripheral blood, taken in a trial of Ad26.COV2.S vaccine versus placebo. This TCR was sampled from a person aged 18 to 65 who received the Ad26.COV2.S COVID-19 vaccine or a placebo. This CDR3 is CASSFGDRGSYEQYF. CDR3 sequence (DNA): TGCGCCAGCAGCTTTGGCGACAGGGGATCTTACGAGCAGTACTTC.